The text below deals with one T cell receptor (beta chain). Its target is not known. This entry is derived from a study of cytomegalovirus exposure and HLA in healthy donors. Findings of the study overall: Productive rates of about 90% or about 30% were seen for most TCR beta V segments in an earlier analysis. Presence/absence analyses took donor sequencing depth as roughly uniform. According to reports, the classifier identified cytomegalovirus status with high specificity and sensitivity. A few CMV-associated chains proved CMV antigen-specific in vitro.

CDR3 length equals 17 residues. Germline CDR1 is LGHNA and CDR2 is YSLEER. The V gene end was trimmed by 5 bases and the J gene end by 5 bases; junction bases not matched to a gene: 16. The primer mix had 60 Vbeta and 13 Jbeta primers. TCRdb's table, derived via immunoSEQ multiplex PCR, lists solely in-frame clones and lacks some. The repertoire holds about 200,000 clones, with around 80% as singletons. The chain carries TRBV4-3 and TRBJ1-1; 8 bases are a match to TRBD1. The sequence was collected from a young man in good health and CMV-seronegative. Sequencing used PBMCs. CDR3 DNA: TGCGCCAGCAGCGTTTCACCCAGCGGACAGGGTGATACTGAAGCTTTCTTT. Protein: CASSVSPSGQGDTEAFF.